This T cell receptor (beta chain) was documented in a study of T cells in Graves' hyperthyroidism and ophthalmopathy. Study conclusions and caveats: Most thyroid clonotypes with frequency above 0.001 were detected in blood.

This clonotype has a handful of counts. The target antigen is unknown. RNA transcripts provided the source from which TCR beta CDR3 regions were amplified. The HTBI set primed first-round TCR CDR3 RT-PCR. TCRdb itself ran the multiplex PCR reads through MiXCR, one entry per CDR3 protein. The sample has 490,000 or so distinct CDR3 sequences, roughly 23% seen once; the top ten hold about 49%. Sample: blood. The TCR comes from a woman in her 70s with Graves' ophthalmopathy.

The CDR3 DNA follows: TGTGCCAGCAGCTCCTCAGCGGGGCCTCGGAATGAGCAGTTCTTC. Translating gives CASSSSAGPRNEQFF. This chain links TRBV7-3 with TRBJ2-1; 7 positions agree with TRBD2. The junction had 10 bases not matched to a gene; V was cut back by 4 bases and J by 7 bases. The germline CDR1 and CDR2 sequences are SGHTA and FQGTGA. The CDR3 contains 15 residues. Complete variable domain (other parts from reference TRBV7-3 and TRBJ2-1): GAGVSQTPSNKVTEKGKYVELRCDPISGHTALYWYRQSLGQGPEFLIYFQGTGAADDSGLPNDRFFAVRPEGSVSTLKIQRTERGDSAVYLCASSSSAGPRNEQFFGPGTRLTVL.